Each of the 32 T cell receptor beta chains below was sequenced from the same sample in a study of metastatic and nonmetastatic thyroid tumors. TCRdb re-called the PCR reads through MiXCR. In the table there are 50,000 to 65,000 clones, roughly 4.1% of which are singletons. There were no patients who had received any treatment before thyroid surgery. Input material: blood. Receptors originate from a female donor with papillary thyroid cancer or a benign thyroid nodule (not recorded which). Some clones in this sample may be carry-over from other donors' samples.

Comments on this clone: This may arise from a read error, as a much more abundant clone is one base away. The rearrangement links TRBV18 to TRBJ1-5, with D perhaps TRBD1 (5 bases). CDR1 is KGHSH and CDR2 is LQKENI in the germline V gene. This CDR3 has 12 residues. Here the CDR3 reads CASSPGGQLQHF. DNA for the CDR3: TGTGCCAGCTCACCGGGGGGTCAGCTCCAGCATTTT.

This clone was observed at least ten times. This chain uses TRBV18 with TRBJ2-7; possibly TRBD2 for D (6 bases). The CDR3 is made up of 15 amino acids. CDR1 KGHSH and CDR2 LQKENI come from the germline V gene. Trimming left V 4 bases short and J 0 bases short, with 13 bases between. CDR3 sequence: CASSRDFQSSYEQYF. The DNA for the CDR3 is TGTGCCAGCTCACGGGACTTCCAGAGCTCCTACGAGCAGTACTTC.

In its sample, this clone was seen many times. The chain uses TRBV5-1 and TRBJ2-3; possibly TRBD2 for D (5 bases). The CDR3 consists of 15 residues. The germline V and J ends were trimmed by 7 bases and 5 bases, with 20 bases remaining between them. Germline CDR1 is SGHRS and CDR2 is YFSETQ. The DNA for the CDR3 is TGCGCCAGCTTTCCGGTGCCGGGGAGACAAGATACGCAGTATTTT. Translating gives CASFPVPGRQDTQYF.

This clone was picked up a small number of times. Just one base apart from a much larger clone, this may be a read error. The rearrangement links TRBV5-1 to TRBJ2-4, with D perhaps matching TRBD1 (5 bases). V was pared by 6 bases and J by 0 bases, with 13 bases between. This CDR3 is built from 15 residues. CDR1 is SGHRS and CDR2 is YFSETQ in the germline V gene. This CDR3 is CASTNDSLAKNIQYF. The CDR3 region has the DNA TGCGCCAGCACCAACGACAGCTTAGCCAAAAACATTCAGTACTTC.

This clone was counted a few times. This chain uses TRBV5-1 with TRBJ2-3, with 10 bases fitting TRBD2. Germline CDR1 reads SGHRS; CDR2 reads YFSETQ. This CDR3 is built from 15 residues. The V segment lost 7 bases and the J segment 1 base; nucleotides outside the gene matches: 6. This CDR3 is CASDPSGSGTDTQYF. The CDR3 bases are TGCGCCAGCGACCCTAGCGGGAGCGGCACAGATACGCAGTATTTT.

This clone was observed a few times. The CDR3 loop is CASSLSPSGRGETQYF. DNA for the CDR3: TGTGCCAGCAGCTTAAGCCCTAGCGGGAGAGGAGAGACCCAGTACTTC. The chain is built from TRBV7-2 and TRBJ2-5, with 10 bases aligning to TRBD2. The CDR3 has 16 amino acids. After removal of 2 bases from V and 4 bases from J, the junction contained 7 bases not matched to a gene. Germline assignment: CDR1 SGHTA and CDR2 FQGNSA.

This clone was seen repeatedly, ten times or more. The same CDR3 is also encoded by other DNA sequences in this sample. The chain uses TRBV6-1 and TRBJ1-2; D is unresolved. The CDR3 totals 15 residues. V dropped 5 bases and J dropped 2 bases, with 15 bases sitting between them. CDR1 is MNHNS and CDR2 is SASEGT in the germline V gene. CDR3 DNA: TGTGCCAGCAGTTCCCTTTCTAGGTCCAACTATGGCTACACCTTC. Amino acid sequence: CASSSLSRSNYGYTF.

This clone has ten or more counts. The gene calls are TRBV9 and TRBJ2-3; D is undetermined. The CDR3 length is 15 residues. V was clipped by 3 bases and J by 1 base, with 12 bases between them. Germline CDR1 reads SGDLS; CDR2 reads YYNGEE. The CDR3 here is CASSERPRGTDTQYF. CDR3 coding DNA: TGTGCCAGCAGCGAACGACCAAGAGGCACAGATACGCAGTATTTT.

This clone was counted many times. J is TRBJ2-5 and V is TRBV5-1; D remains ambiguous. This CDR3 contains 15 residues. Germline V gene lookup returns CDR1 SGHRS and CDR2 YFSETQ. The germline V and J ends were trimmed by 2 bases and 2 bases, with 13 bases remaining between them. CDR3 coding DNA: TGCGCCAGCAGCTTAGGTCAGGACCCACAAGAGACCCAGTACTTC. Amino acids: CASSLGQDPQETQYF.

Ten or more counts support this clone. The chain employs TRBV19 and TRBJ2-2, with D uncertain. The V end was cut by 1 base, the J end by 5 bases, with 11 bases between. There are 15 residues in the CDR3. Per germline, CDR1 LNHDA and CDR2 SQIVND (reference sequence). The CDR3, as DNA: TGTGCCAGTAGTATAGTCGGGTATGGGACCGGGGAGCTGTTTTTT. The encoded protein is CASSIVGYGTGELFF.

This clone was found many times. This chain uses TRBV6-1 with TRBJ2-3, with D tentatively TRBD1 or TRBD2 (6 bases each). Germline CDR1 MNHNS, CDR2 SASEGT. Deletions cut 5 bases from V and 4 bases from J, with 10 bases between. This CDR3 contains 13 residues. The CDR3 coding sequence is TGTGCCAGCAGTTCGGGGGCCCCAGATACGCAGTATTTT. It specifies CASSSGAPDTQYF.

On this clone itself: A read error may explain this, as a much larger clone is one base away. In this CDR3 the conserved last residue, phenylalanine or tryptophan, is missing, so a read error is likely. The chain employs TRBV28 and TRBJ2-4; D possibly corresponds to TRBD1 (5 bases). The CDR3 consists of 12 residues. In germline, CDR1 is MDHEN, CDR2 SYDVKM. V was trimmed by 6 bases and J by 7 bases, leaving 10 bases between them. CDR3 sequence: CASRTVGNIQYL. The CDR3 region has the DNA TGTGCCAGCAGGACAGTGGGGAACATTCAGTACTTA.

This clone has more than one count but fewer than ten. A read error may account for a junction end that differs from germline. The chain couples TRBV24-1 to TRBJ2-3; D gene unclear. CDR3 length: 11 amino acids. Per germline, CDR1 KGHDR and CDR2 SFDVKD. CDR3 DNA sequence: TGTGCCACCAGCCGCACATATACACAGTATTTT. Its protein is CATSRTYTQYF.

This clone was picked up many times. A read error may account for a junction end that differs from germline. The chain joins TRBV19 to TRBJ1-6; D gene ambiguous. This CDR3 spans 15 amino acids. Germline CDR1 and CDR2: LNHDA and SQIVND (reference sequence). CDR3 sequence: CASSVATGYNSPLHF. The CDR3 DNA is TGTGCCAGTAGTGTGGCAACGGGGTATAATTCCCCCCTCCACTTT.

This clone has a handful of counts. A much larger clone lies a single base off, so this may be a read error. The chain combines TRBV3-1 with TRBJ2-2; no clear D gene. Germline CDR1 LGHDT, CDR2 YNNKEL (reference sequence). This CDR3 is built from 15 residues. Trimming left V 4 bases short and J 7 bases short, with 16 bases between. The CDR3 region has the DNA TGTGCCAGCAGCCCCCACGGGTACTGGGGCGGGGAGCTGTTTTTT. Its protein is CASSPHGYWGGELFF.

The genes are TRBV6-2 or TRBV6-3 and TRBJ2-1; TRBD2 agrees at 8 bases. The ends lost 4 bases at V and 10 bases at J; junction bases unmatched: 12. Looked up from germline, CDR1 is MNHEY and CDR2 is SVGEGT. The CDR3 runs to 15 residues. The CDR3 DNA reads TGTGCCAGCAGTTCCCCGGGACTAGTATCTTTAGAGCAGTTCTTC. Translation gives CASSSPGLVSLEQFF.

This clone was observed a few times. An end of the junction does not agree with germline; a read error may underlie this. This chain links TRBV6-5 with TRBJ2-1, with TRBD2 as a possible D gene (5 bases). CDR1 is MNHEY and CDR2 is SVGAGI in the germline V gene. The CDR3 consists of 16 residues. Here the CDR3 DNA reads TGTGCCAGCAGTCCGTCGACTAACTTCTCCTACAATGAGCAGTCCTTC. As protein: CASSPSTNFSYNEQSF.

This clone was observed at least ten times. The genes are TRBV11-2 and TRBJ2-3, with TRBD2 identical over 10 bases. CDR3 length: 14 residues. Germline trimming cut 5 bases from V and 5 bases from J; bases unmatched to any gene: 4. Germline-derived CDR1 and CDR2 are SGHAT and FQNNGV. The CDR3 region has the DNA TGTGCCAGCAGCCTAGCGGGAGCAGAAGATACGCAGTATTTT. Protein: CASSLAGAEDTQYF.

A word on this clone: Other DNA variants within this sample encode the same CDR3. V is TRBV20-1 and J is TRBJ1-1; TRBD1 agrees at 8 bases. Germline CDR1 and CDR2: DFQATT and SNEGSKA (reference sequence). Trimming at V came to 0 bases and at J to 4 bases, leaving 4 bases not matched to a gene. This CDR3 is 14 amino acids long. In DNA form, the CDR3 reads TGCAGTGCTAGAGAGGGGACAGGAGTCACTGAAGCTTTCTTT. This sequence encodes CSAREGTGVTEAFF.

This clone has only a few counts. The gene calls are TRBV10-1 and TRBJ2-1; weak D call: TRBD2 (5 bases). CDR3 size: 13 residues. Germline-derived CDR1 and CDR2 are WNHNN and SYGVQD (reference sequence). The ends were cut back, 4 bases at V and 2 bases at J, with 6 bases in the middle. The CDR3 sequence: CASSVGAYNEQFF. CDR3 in DNA: TGCGCCAGCAGTGTCGGGGCCTACAATGAGCAGTTCTTC.

Note on this clone: A much larger clone lies one base from this, so it may be a read error. Other DNA sequences in the sample encode the same CDR3. The chain uses TRBV2 and TRBJ2-2; the match to TRBD2 covers 10 bases. Germline V gene sequence: CDR1 SNHLY, CDR2 FYNNEI. This CDR3 is 16 amino acids long. With 4 bases clipped from V and 4 bases from J, the junction kept 6 bases outside the gene matches. Here the CDR3 DNA reads TGTGCCAGCAGTGGTAGGACTAGCGGTACCACCGGGGAGCTGTTTTTT. Protein product: CASSGRTSGTTGELFF.

The table lists this clone with many counts. The rearrangement joins TRBV7-9 to TRBJ1-2; 8 bases are a match to TRBD1. V lost 4 bases to trimming and J lost 2 bases; unmatched junction nucleotides: 3. CDR1 is SEHNR and CDR2 is FQNEAQ in the germline V gene (reference sequence). This CDR3 comprises 14 residues. The CDR3 DNA reads as TGTGCCAGCAGCTCATGGACAGGGAACTATGGCTACACCTTC. Translation: CASSSWTGNYGYTF.

This clone was counted only a few times. The chain joins TRBV12-3 or TRBV12-4 to TRBJ2-5, with D possibly TRBD1 on 5 matching bases. The V end was cut by 4 bases, the J end by 8 bases, with 17 bases between. This CDR3 has 14 residues. The CDR3 here is CASSYLGRRYTQYF. The CDR3 DNA reads TGTGCCAGCAGTTATTTGGGGCGGCGGTATACCCAGTACTTC.

This clone was found many times. The chain combines TRBV12-3 or TRBV12-4 with TRBJ2-7, with a possible D match to TRBD1 (5 bases). Trimming shortened V by 4 bases and J by 7 bases, and 20 bases separated the two germline ends. The CDR3 loop spans 15 amino acids. CDR3 nucleotide sequence: TGTGCCAGCAGTTCCCATGACAGTTACGCCGGGGAGCAGTACTTC. Translated: CASSSHDSYAGEQYF.

This clone was counted between two and nine times. The genes are TRBV5-1 and TRBJ2-7; 11 positions agree with TRBD1. CDR1 and CDR2 (germline): SGHRS, YFSETQ. This CDR3 comprises 18 residues. The V gene end was trimmed by 2 bases and the J gene end by 0 bases; junction bases not matched to a gene: 10. Here the CDR3 reads CASSFGQGALTYSYEQYF. As DNA, the CDR3 is TGCGCCAGCAGCTTTGGACAGGGGGCATTGACCTACTCCTACGAGCAGTACTTC.

This clone showed up many times. With a much larger clone just one base away, this may be a read error. At the DNA level, this CDR3 is encoded by other sequences in the same sample as well. The chain uses TRBV6-5 and TRBJ1-1; a weak D match, TRBD1 (5 bases). CDR3 size: 16 residues. From germline, CDR1 is MNHEY and CDR2 SVGAGI. CDR3 in DNA: TGTGCCAGCAGTTACTCGGGAGGGGCAATGAACACTGAGGCTTTCTTT. Translating gives CASSYSGGAMNTEAFF.

This clone was seen many times. V and J are TRBV11-2 and TRBJ2-1; D may be TRBD2 (5 bases). Trimming left V 4 bases short and J 4 bases short, with 8 bases between. The length of the CDR3 is 13 residues. CDR1 is SGHAT and CDR2 is FQNNGV in the germline V gene. For the CDR3, the DNA is TGTGCCAGCAGCTGGACGGGGTACAATGAGCAGTTCTTC. Translating it yields CASSWTGYNEQFF.

This clone was found a few times. This sequence joins TRBV6-2 or TRBV6-3 and TRBJ1-5; 10 nucleotides line up with TRBD1. The CDR3 runs to 15 residues. J was trimmed by 11 bases and V by 7 bases; bases with no gene match: 14. Germline CDR1 MNHEY, CDR2 SVGEGT. The DNA of the CDR3 is TGTGCCAGCACCCTCAGGTGGGACAGGGGTACGACCCAGCATTTT. This translates into CASTLRWDRGTTQHF.

The chain links TRBV2 to TRBJ2-7, with D perhaps assigned TRBD1 or TRBD2 (5 bases each). This CDR3 is 14 amino acids long. V gave up 3 bases and J gave up 3 bases, with 12 bases separating them. Germline CDR1 SNHLY, CDR2 FYNNEI. CDR3 sequence reads: CASSEGTEYYEQYF. The CDR3 region has the DNA TGTGCCAGCAGTGAGGGGACGGAGTACTACGAGCAGTACTTC.

The chain recombines TRBV7-2 with TRBJ2-2; TRBD2 is a possible D gene (6 bases). The V gene's germline CDR1 is SGHTA and CDR2 FQGNSA. The V and J ends lost 4 bases and 6 bases respectively, with 9 bases between them. The CDR3 is 13 amino acids. CDR3 DNA: TGTGCCAGCAGCTCCAGACTAGCCGGGGAGCTGTTTTTT. Amino acids: CASSSRLAGELFF.

This clone has only a few counts. J is TRBJ2-7 and V is TRBV6-4; 8 bases are shared with TRBD2. This CDR3 comprises 15 residues. Unmatched junction bases numbered 16, after V lost 9 bases and J lost 6 bases. CDR1 is MRHNA and CDR2 is SNTAGT in the germline V gene. This CDR3 reads CARGLGTRQNREQYF. The CDR3 region has the DNA TGTGCCAGAGGCCTGGGGACTAGACAGAACCGCGAGCAGTACTTC.

In this sample, this clone turned up many times. The chain is built from TRBV20-1 and TRBJ1-6; TRBD1 might be the D (6 bases). CDR3 size: 13 residues. Germline lookup yields CDR1 DFQATT and CDR2 SNEGSKA (reference sequence). The V end lost 4 bases, the J end lost 7 bases, and 11 bases lay between the germline ends. The CDR3 protein is CSATGHSNSPLHF. The CDR3 DNA sequence: TGCAGTGCTACGGGACACTCAAATTCACCCCTCCACTTT.